A single sample is the source of the 32 T cell receptor beta chains below, sequenced in a study of blood T cells in healthy people across ages (dated by TCRdb to the mid-2010s). The method was 5' RACE. The instrument given in TCRdb is Illumina HiSeq 2500. A second PCR of roughly 6 to 11 cycles was run with a J-beta primer mix and a sample-barcoded 5' primer. Using fastp trimming at Q25 and MiXCR clonotype assembly, TCRdb reanalyzed the public sequencing data and kept in-frame beta chains. Rows with a matching CDR3 protein are joined into one entry that keeps the most common DNA and genes. For this sample there are 1.5 million to 2 million distinct CDR3 sequences; around 50% appear just once. The top ten constitute approximately 2.1% of the sample. The sample consisted of blood. The source is a woman in her thirties or forties in good health.

This clonotype was seen only a few times. The V and J genes are TRBV28 and TRBJ2-5; 14 nucleotides line up with TRBD2. After removal of 6 bases from V and 2 bases from J, the junction contained 5 bases not matched to a gene. Germline CDR1 and CDR2: MDHEN and SYDVKM. This CDR3 spans 16 amino acids. CDR3 sequence: CASRLTSGGGQETQYF. Here the CDR3 DNA reads TGTGCCAGCAGACTGACTAGCGGGGGGGGGCAAGAGACCCAGTACTTC.

The chain recombines TRBV5-1 with TRBJ1-6; D is undetermined. Looked up from germline, CDR1 is SGHRS and CDR2 is YFSETQ. This CDR3 spans 14 amino acids. V dropped 3 bases and J dropped 5 bases, with 9 bases sitting between them. The CDR3 region has the DNA TGCGCCAGCAGCTCCTACACGGATAATTCACCCCTCCACTTT. Residues: CASSSYTDNSPLHF.

The chain employs TRBV4-3 and TRBJ1-1; a possible D gene is TRBD1 (5 bases). Trimming left V 1 base short and J 7 bases short, with 10 bases between. Germline V gene sequence: CDR1 LGHNA, CDR2 YSLEER. This CDR3 is built from 13 residues. The CDR3 spells CASSQVEGLEAFF. The CDR3 DNA reads as TGCGCCAGCAGCCAAGTTGAGGGGCTTGAAGCTTTCTTT.

This clonotype was found a few times. A junction boundary mismatches the germline segment, possibly from a read error. The chain carries TRBV4-3 and TRBJ1-6, with 7 positions matching TRBD1. The CDR3 sequence is 13 residues long. Germline V lookup: CDR1 LGHNA, CDR2 YSLEER. The CDR3 is CASSRDRNSPLHF. CDR3 coding DNA: TGTGCCAGCAGCCGGGACAGAAATTCACCCCTCCACTTT.

The V and J genes are TRBV11-2 and TRBJ2-5, with D perhaps TRBD1 or TRBD2 (5 bases each). Germline V gene data show CDR1 as SGHAT and CDR2 as FQNNGV. V gave up 3 bases and J gave up 0 bases, with 17 bases separating them. The CDR3 length is 17 residues. CDR3 in DNA: TGTGCCAGCAGCTTCCCCCCGGGACCCCGGTACCAAGAGACCCAGTACTTC. Translation gives CASSFPPGPRYQETQYF.

The J gene is TRBJ2-1, the V gene TRBV5-4, with TRBD2 matching 10 bases. Germline-derived CDR1 and CDR2 are SGHNT and YYREEE (reference sequence). The CDR3 runs 17 residues. The ends lost 3 bases at V and 6 bases at J; junction bases unmatched: 12. CDR3 region: CASSSRPAGGPLNEQFF. For the CDR3, the DNA is TGTGCCAGCAGCTCGCGTCCAGCGGGGGGGCCTCTCAATGAGCAGTTCTTC.

V is TRBV20-1 and J is TRBJ2-1; no firm D call. Germline V gene data show CDR1 as DFQATT and CDR2 as SNEGSKA (reference sequence). The V end was cut by 6 bases, the J end by 5 bases, with 8 bases between. There are 11 residues in the CDR3. DNA for the CDR3: TGCAGTGCGATACAGAACAATGAGCAGTTCTTC. Its translation: CSAIQNNEQFF.

The rearrangement uses TRBV20-1 and TRBJ2-5; D remains ambiguous. The V gene lost 6 bases and the J gene lost 5 bases, with 16 bases spanning the gap. This CDR3 has 13 residues. CDR1 DFQATT and CDR2 SNEGSKA come from the germline V gene (reference sequence). In DNA form, the CDR3 reads TGCAGTGCCCGAAATAGCTTTAAGGAGACCCAGTACTTC. Amino acids: CSARNSFKETQYF.

This sequence joins TRBV29-1 and TRBJ2-5, with D possibly being TRBD2 (6 bases). Looked up from germline, CDR1 is SQVTM and CDR2 is ANQGSEA. This CDR3 is 13 amino acids long. Trimming cost V 1 base and J 3 bases, with 9 bases left between them. Here the CDR3 DNA reads TGCAGCGTTGAAGCTGGAGGGAAAGAGACCCAGTACTTC. Translated, it gives CSVEAGGKETQYF. The full variable domain, its missing parts supplied by reference TRBV29-1 and TRBJ2-5, is SAVISQKPSRDICQRGTSLTIQCQVDSQVTMMFWYRQQPGQSLTLIATANQGSEATYESGFVIDKFPISRPNLTFSTLTVSNMSPEDSSIYLCSVEAGGKETQYFGPGTRLLVL.

V is TRBV6-6 and J is TRBJ2-7, with D possibly being TRBD1 or TRBD2 (5 bases each). Germline V gives CDR1 MNHNY, CDR2 SVGAGI (reference sequence). Trimming shortened V by 0 bases and J by 2 bases, and 14 bases separated the two germline ends. This CDR3 region has 16 residues. The CDR3 bases are TGTGCCAGCAGTTACTCGATGTCAGGGACGACCTACGAGCAGTACTTC. It specifies CASSYSMSGTTYEQYF.

This clonotype was seen a handful of times. This chain uses TRBV27 with TRBJ1-2; D is ambiguous. The V gene's germline CDR1 is MNHEY and CDR2 SMNVEV (reference sequence). The CDR3 is 15 residues long. V was pared by 4 bases and J by 2 bases, with 14 bases between. This CDR3 is CASSSPGASNYGYTF. The CDR3 nucleotides read TGTGCCAGCAGTTCCCCAGGTGCATCCAACTATGGCTACACCTTC.

This clonotype was seen many times. V gene TRBV6-2 or TRBV6-3 combines with J gene TRBJ2-7; no clear D gene. CDR1 and CDR2 (germline): MNHEY, SVGEGT. The CDR3 is 12 residues long. Trimming took off 5 bases at V and 3 bases at J, with 8 bases between the two ends. The CDR3 DNA reads TGTGCCAGCAGTAATGGAGACTACGAGCAGTACTTC. Translated, it gives CASSNGDYEQYF.

The J gene is TRBJ1-6, the V gene TRBV7-2; D gene unclear. Trimming stripped 5 bases from V and 6 bases from J, with 11 bases between. Per the germline V gene, CDR1 is SGHTA and CDR2 is FQGNSA. This CDR3 is built from 14 residues. The CDR3 sequence is CASSPQPANSPLHF. CDR3 coding DNA: TGTGCCAGCAGCCCACAGCCGGCTAATTCACCCCTCCACTTT.

In DNA form, the CDR3 reads TGTGCCTTCAGCCGAAGGGAGGGCTACACCTTC. This encodes CAFSRREGYTF. The chain is built from TRBV7-9 and TRBJ1-2; D not resolved. The CDR3 runs 11 residues. V was trimmed by 11 bases and J by 8 bases, leaving 15 bases between them. CDR1 is SEHNR and CDR2 is FQNEAQ in the germline V gene (reference sequence).

This clonotype was observed a few times. This chain uses TRBV15 with TRBJ2-6; 9 bases match TRBD1. The J segment lost 0 bases and the V segment lost 3 bases, leaving 3 bases of the junction unmatched. Germline lookup yields CDR1 LNHNV and CDR2 YYDKDF (reference sequence). The CDR3 has 17 residues. CDR3 DNA sequence: TGTGCCACCAGCAGCGGGACAGGGTCCTCTGGGGCCAACGTCCTGACTTTC. It codes for CATSSGTGSSGANVLTF.

J is TRBJ2-7 and V is TRBV27; 9 nucleotides agree with TRBD2. The J segment lost 2 bases and the V segment lost 5 bases, leaving 13 bases of the junction unmatched. The germline CDR1 and CDR2 sequences are MNHEY and SMNVEV (reference sequence). There are 17 residues in the CDR3. CDR3: CASSPGITSSGTYEQYF. The CDR3 bases are TGTGCCAGCAGTCCCGGTATAACCTCTAGCGGGACCTACGAGCAGTACTTC.

This chain links TRBV5-6 with TRBJ2-4, with a tentative D call TRBD2 (5 bases). The closer fit of TRBJ2-5 to the DNA end suggests the J call may be wrong. From germline, CDR1 is SGHDT and CDR2 YYEEEE. This CDR3 is built from 16 residues. CDR3 sequence (DNA): TGTGCCAGCAGCTTGGGCACGGGGTCCCGCCAAGAGACCCAGTACTTC. Residues: CASSLGTGSRQETQYF.

The chain's CDR3 is CASSPGTGGYSPLHF. The DNA for the CDR3 is TGTGCCAGCAGTCCCGGGACAGGGGGATATTCACCCCTCCACTTT. The chain carries TRBV27 and TRBJ1-6; 11 positions agree with TRBD1. Germline V gives CDR1 MNHEY, CDR2 SMNVEV (reference sequence). This CDR3 contains 15 residues. V lost 5 bases, J lost 8 bases, and 5 bases stayed unmatched.

This clonotype was seen a few times. The rearrangement joins TRBV7-4 to TRBJ1-1; weak D call: TRBD1 (6 bases). The CDR3 is 12 amino acids. The germline V gene has CDR1 SGHVT and CDR2 SQSDAQ. Trimming took off 9 bases at V and 1 base at J, with 9 bases between the two ends. This chain's CDR3 is CARTGANTEAFF. In nucleotides, the CDR3 is TGTGCCAGGACAGGAGCGAACACTGAAGCTTTCTTT.

V usage is TRBV24-1 and J usage is TRBJ1-5; 8 nucleotides agree with TRBD1. CDR3 length: 16 residues. The trim removed 3 bases at V and 7 bases at J, leaving 10 bases unmatched. From germline, CDR1 is KGHDR and CDR2 SFDVKD. Here the CDR3 DNA reads TGTGCCACCAGTGATGGTTACAGGGGGAGCGGGCAGCCCCAGCATTTT. Encoded protein: CATSDGYRGSGQPQHF.

The V and J genes are TRBV7-2 and TRBJ2-2, with 10 bases matching TRBD2. V shed 0 bases and J 4 bases; nucleotides not matched to a gene: 5. Germline values: CDR1 SGHTA, CDR2 FQGNSA. The CDR3 is made up of 17 amino acids. The CDR3 spells CASSLAGLAYPTGELFF. The DNA of the CDR3 is TGTGCCAGCAGCTTAGCGGGACTAGCGTATCCCACCGGGGAGCTGTTTTTT.

The chain joins TRBV29-1 to TRBJ2-5; TRBD1 agrees at 9 bases. The CDR3 has 12 residues. V shed 7 bases, J shed 11 bases, and the junction held 11 bases outside the gene matches. CDR1 is SQVTM and CDR2 is ANQGSEA in the germline V gene. CDR3 DNA sequence: TGCAGCGGGGGACAGGGTCGGTACGGGCAGTACTTC. Translating it yields CSGGQGRYGQYF.

This clonotype was seen a few times. This chain connects TRBV28 to TRBJ2-7; TRBD1 agrees at 12 bases. The CDR3 is 16 amino acids. The V and J ends lost 3 bases and 7 bases, in that order; junction bases with no gene match: 10. Germline CDR1 MDHEN, CDR2 SYDVKM. The CDR3 here is CASSLDPGQGAREQYF. CDR3 DNA sequence: TGTGCCAGCAGTTTGGACCCGGGACAGGGGGCGAGGGAGCAGTACTTC.

The chain couples TRBV28 to TRBJ2-5; the match to TRBD1 covers 7 bases. The germline V gene has CDR1 MDHEN and CDR2 SYDVKM. V was clipped by 5 bases and J by 4 bases; unmatched bases: 7. This CDR3 has 14 amino acids. The CDR3 loop reads CASSTPTGPETQYF. The CDR3 nucleotides are TGTGCCAGCAGTACTCCGACAGGGCCAGAGACCCAGTACTTC. The full variable domain, in which reference TRBV28 and TRBJ2-5 provide the parts outside the CDR3, is DVKVTQSSRYLVKRTGEKVFLECVQDMDHENMFWYRQDPGLGLRLIYFSYDVKMKEKGDIPEGYSVSREKKERFSLILESASTNQTSMYLCASSTPTGPETQYFGPGTRLLVL.

This clonotype was picked up a small number of times. This sequence joins TRBV2 and TRBJ2-1; 9 bases align to TRBD2. With V trimmed by 3 bases and J by 7 bases, 4 bases remained unmatched. CDR3 length equals 14 residues. CDR1 and CDR2 from the germline V gene are SNHLY and FYNNEI. The CDR3 is CASSESTSGNEQFF. The DNA for the CDR3 is TGTGCCAGCAGTGAGTCGACTAGCGGAAATGAGCAGTTCTTC.

Points on this clonotype: Possible read error: a much larger clone is one base away. The chain links TRBV4-3 to TRBJ2-5; TRBD2 matches 8 bases. Trimming cost V 4 bases and J 11 bases; bases outside gene matches: 15. CDR3 length: 15 amino acids. Germline lookup yields CDR1 LGHNA and CDR2 YSLEER. The CDR3 DNA sequence: TGCGCCAGCAGCCGTCGGGGGGGGGCCGAGGATGAGCAGTACTTC. Its protein is CASSRRGGAEDEQYF.

The chain employs TRBV6-2 or TRBV6-3 and TRBJ1-2; D might be TRBD1 (6 bases). The CDR3 totals 15 residues. Germline CDR1 reads MNHEY; CDR2 reads SVGEGT. The V end lost 2 bases, the J end lost 4 bases, and 14 bases lay between the germline ends. The CDR3 DNA sequence: TGTGCCAGCAGTTACGTGGTGGGGGCCTCCTATGGCTACACCTTC. Its protein is CASSYVVGASYGYTF.

In this sample, this clonotype turned up a few times. V is TRBV5-1 and J is TRBJ1-6, with unresolved D. The CDR3 has 15 residues. The V end lost 0 bases, the J end lost 3 bases, and 7 bases lay between the germline ends. CDR1 and CDR2 from the germline V gene are SGHRS and YFSETQ. CDR3 DNA: TGCGCCAGCAGCTTGGCCGGCGGCTATAATTCACCCCTCCACTTT. Its translation: CASSLAGGYNSPLHF. The variable domain in full, with the rest retrieved from reference TRBV5-1 and TRBJ1-6, is KAGVTQTPRYLIKTRGQQVTLSCSPISGHRSVSWYQQTPGQGLQFLFEYFSETQRNKGNFPGRFSGRQFSNSRSEMNVSTLELGDSALYLCASSLAGGYNSPLHFGNGTRLTVT.

V gene TRBV7-2 combines with J gene TRBJ2-3, with TRBD2 identical over 7 bases. V lost 2 bases to trimming and J lost 2 bases; unmatched junction nucleotides: 7. The CDR3 has 16 amino acids. Per the germline V gene, CDR1 is SGHTA and CDR2 is FQGNSA. Here the CDR3 DNA reads TGTGCCAGCAGCTTAAGGCGGGGGTCCATCACAGATACGCAGTATTTT. Its translation is CASSLRRGSITDTQYF.

This clonotype is a singleton in its sample. The rearrangement links TRBV20-1 to TRBJ1-2; D might be TRBD1 (5 bases). The CDR3 runs 13 residues. CDR1 and CDR2 from the germline V gene are DFQATT and SNEGSKA (reference sequence). With 3 bases removed from V and 4 bases from J, the gap between germline ends came to 12 bases. CDR3 in amino acids: CSARGSGPYGYTF. Here the CDR3 DNA reads TGCAGTGCTAGGGGGTCAGGGCCCTATGGCTACACCTTC.

The chain has TRBV20-1 and TRBJ2-7, with D possibly matching TRBD1 (6 bases). The last part of the DNA fits TRBJ2-5 better; the J call may be wrong. The CDR3 is 14 residues long. Germline loops: CDR1 DFQATT, CDR2 SNEGSKA (reference sequence). The DNA of the CDR3 is TGCAGTGCTAGCGTGCCAGGGGAGAGTGAGACCCAGTACTTC. Its translation is CSASVPGESETQYF.

This chain uses TRBV20-1 with TRBJ1-2; unclear D gene. The V and J ends lost 6 bases and 5 bases respectively, with 10 bases between them. The CDR3 consists of 11 residues. The germline CDR1 and CDR2 sequences are DFQATT and SNEGSKA (reference sequence). Here the CDR3 DNA reads TGCAGTGCGAAGGCCGAGTATGGCTACACCTTC. It translates to CSAKAEYGYTF.